A few counts support the clone carrying this T cell receptor (beta chain). Trimming cost V 6 bases and J 8 bases; bases outside gene matches: 14. Germline CDR1 reads DFQATT; CDR2 reads SNEGSKA (reference sequence). The CDR3 sequence is 15 residues long. This sample is drawn from a study of T-cell reconstitution after alpha-beta-depleted transplantation in children. For TCRbeta, the library was prepared with unique molecular identifiers. Each CDR3 protein is one row after TCRdb ran MiXCR on the PCR reads. Seen here are approximately 100,000 distinct CDR3 sequences, more than 9% observed once, and the top ten hold about 15%.

The source of this sequence is a human donor who donated a stem cell graft to a child with inherited bone marrow failure. Sequencing used PBMCs from the stem cell graft donor, obtained from the stem cell graft. This rearrangement joins TRBV20-1 to TRBJ2-1; 9 nucleotides line up with TRBD1. DNA of the CDR3: TGCAGTGCCGAGGGACAGGGTATGTGGTACGATGAGCAGTTCTTC. The encoded protein is CSAEGQGMWYDEQFF.